The rows below give T cell receptor beta chains drawn from one sample of a study of cytomegalovirus exposure and HLA in healthy donors. Method: immunoSEQ multiplex PCR; TCRdb's copy keeps in-frame clones and lacks some. Of 70,000 or so clones in the sample, around 90% were seen once. The material sequenced was PBMCs. The receptors were gathered from a man aged 18 to 29 in good health and CMV-seronegative. Both conserved end residues are part of each CDR3. D genes are given only for firm matches. Part of the rows lack a size; the others show once, few, many or a class for expanded clones.

V,size,D,J,CDR3,DNA
TRBV7-2,once,TRBD2,TRBJ2-5,CASSLGSRVAGVKTQYF,TGTGCCAGCAGCTTAGGTTCTCGGGTAGCGGGAGTGAAGACCCAGTACTTC
TRBV7-2,-,-,TRBJ1-5,CASSLNARGSNQPQHF,TGTGCCAGCAGCTTAAATGCCAGGGGTAGCAATCAGCCCCAGCATTTT
TRBV7-3,-,TRBD1,TRBJ2-2,CASSSSGTGGPGELFF,TGTGCCAGCAGCTCCAGCGGGACAGGGGGCCCCGGGGAGCTGTTTTTT
TRBV19,-,-,TRBJ1-1,CASKQGQGRAFF,TGTGCCAGTAAACAGGGTCAGGGGCGAGCTTTCTTT
TRBV9,-,-,TRBJ2-5,CASSVRGLTRETQYF,TGTGCCAGCAGCGTGAGAGGACTTACAAGGGAGACCCAGTACTTC
TRBV30,-,TRBD1,TRBJ1-1,CAWKAGTVRGVDTEAFF,TGTGCCTGGAAAGCCGGGACAGTGAGAGGTGTGGACACTGAAGCTTTCTTT
TRBV27,-,TRBD1,TRBJ2-1,CASSVPGQGVDEQFF,TGTGCCAGCAGTGTTCCGGGACAGGGGGTAGATGAGCAGTTCTTC
TRBV28,-,-,TRBJ2-5,CASRSRGLEETQYF,TGTGCCAGCAGATCCAGGGGTCTCGAGGAGACCCAGTACTTC
TRBV7-2,-,TRBD2,TRBJ2-7,CASSPPVVGRYTYEQYF,TGTGCCAGCAGCCCGCCAGTCGTCGGGAGGTATACCTACGAGCAGTACTTC
TRBV28,-,TRBD2,TRBJ2-1,CARRTSGSYNEQFF,TGTGCCAGGAGGACTAGCGGGAGCTACAATGAGCAGTTCTTC
TRBV5-6,once,TRBD1,TRBJ2-5,CASSRDRAETQYF,TGTGCCAGCAGCCGGGACAGGGCGGAGACCCAGTACTTC
TRBV7-9,-,-,TRBJ2-7,CASSLVVLREQYF,TGTGCCAGCAGCTTAGTCGTATTACGGGAGCAGTACTTC
TRBV30,-,TRBD2,TRBJ2-3,CAWSVRGLAVTDTQYF,TGTGCCTGGAGTGTACGGGGACTAGCGGTGACAGATACGCAGTATTTT
TRBV19,once,-,TRBJ1-1,CATHPPFYAEAFF,TGTGCCACCCATCCACCCTTCTACGCTGAAGCTTTCTTT
TRBV7-3,-,-,TRBJ2-6,CASRRGGPLLAGANVLTF,TGTGCCAGCAGGAGGGGGGGGCCCCTCCTTGCAGGGGCCAACGTCCTGACTTTC
TRBV6-5,-,-,TRBJ1-2,CAASQQLGHADGYTF,TGTGCCGCCAGTCAGCAATTGGGGCACGCTGATGGCTACACCTTC
TRBV30,-,TRBD2,TRBJ2-1,CASLGRERNEQFF,TGTGCCAGCCTTGGGCGGGAGAGGAATGAGCAGTTCTTC
TRBV18,-,TRBD2,TRBJ2-7,CASSPPLLAGVGEQYF,TGTGCCAGCTCTCCACCCTTACTAGCGGGAGTGGGTGAGCAGTACTTC
TRBV27,-,-,TRBJ2-7,CASRPFLGRKRYEQYF,TGTGCCAGCAGACCCTTCCTGGGCAGGAAACGCTACGAGCAGTACTTC
TRBV7-2,-,-,TRBJ2-3,CASSPVQGGVRTDTQYF,TGTGCCAGCAGCCCCGTTCAGGGCGGAGTACGCACAGATACGCAGTATTTT
TRBV7-2,-,TRBD2,TRBJ2-3,CASSYGLAGDSDTQYF,TGTGCCAGCAGTTATGGACTAGCGGGAGATTCAGATACGCAGTATTTT
TRBV27,-,-,TRBJ2-3,CASSGQSYSSGADTQYF,TGTGCCAGCAGTGGACAGTCTTATAGCTCAGGGGCAGATACGCAGTATTTT
TRBV18,-,-,TRBJ2-1,CASSQWDLSSYNEQFF,TGTGCCAGCTCACAGTGGGACTTAAGCTCCTACAATGAGCAGTTCTTC
TRBV6-5,-,TRBD1,TRBJ2-2,CASSPGTGAGELFF,TGTGCCAGCAGTCCCGGGACAGGGGCCGGGGAGCTGTTTTTT
TRBV19,once,TRBD2,TRBJ2-2,CASSIRGTSSTGELFF,TGTGCCAGTAGTATACGTGGGACTAGCAGTACCGGGGAGCTGTTTTTT
TRBV9,-,TRBD2,TRBJ2-7,CASSVDFSGGYEQYF,TGTGCCAGCAGCGTAGATTTTAGCGGGGGCTACGAGCAGTACTTC
TRBV29-1,-,-,TRBJ2-2,CSVAPLRLTGELFF,TGCAGCGTAGCACCCCTTCGACTAACCGGGGAGCTGTTTTTT
TRBV28,-,TRBD2,TRBJ2-7,CASRRTSAAYEQYF,TGTGCCAGCAGACGGACTAGCGCCGCCTACGAGCAGTACTTC
TRBV19,-,TRBD2,TRBJ2-7,CASSSASPGLAPEQYF,TGTGCCAGTAGTTCCGCCTCCCCGGGACTAGCGCCCGAGCAGTACTTC
TRBV7-2,-,-,TRBJ2-3,CASSFSGTDTQYF,TGTGCCAGCAGCTTTTCGGGCACAGATACGCAGTATTTT
TRBV9,-,-,TRBJ1-4,CASSVGTYQNEKLFF,TGTGCCAGCAGCGTAGGGACTTATCAGAATGAAAAACTGTTTTTT